A single sample gave rise to the 19 T cell receptor beta chains below, sequenced in a study of CD8+ T cells in alopecia areata. Following RNA extraction, reverse transcription yielded cDNA that acted as the sequencing template. The method was immunoSEQ multiplex PCR; TCRdb's version includes in-frame clones alone and lacks a portion of them. This sample carries 150,000 or so clones, about 90% of them seen once, and the ten largest clones take about 15%. Sequencing was performed on CD8+ T cells sorted from blood, taken at week 0. The receptors shown here come from a human donor with alopecia areata.

The chain joins TRBV6-5 to TRBJ2-3, with D perhaps matching TRBD1 (5 bases). Germline V gene lookup returns CDR1 MNHEY and CDR2 SVGAGI. This CDR3 spans 15 amino acids. Trimming took 7 bases from V and 2 from J, leaving 16 bases between them. The CDR3 DNA is TGTGCCAGCAACCCTGACAGAGCTCACACAGATACGCAGTATTTT. Translating it yields CASNPDRAHTDTQYF.

There are a few counts of this clone. The chain recombines TRBV7-9 with TRBJ2-7; 10 nucleotides agree with TRBD1. Trimming removed 4 bases from V and 5 bases from J; junction bases left unmatched: 11. CDR3 length: 16 residues. Germline loops: CDR1 SEHNR, CDR2 FQNEAQ (reference sequence). Written as DNA, the CDR3 is TGTGCCAGCAGCTCAACTTCGGGACAGGGGTTCCACGAGCAGTACTTC. Translating gives CASSSTSGQGFHEQYF.

V gene TRBV5-4 combines with J gene TRBJ2-3; no clear D. The V end was cut by 0 bases, the J end by 7 bases, with 12 bases between. The CDR3 spans 14 residues. Germline assignment: CDR1 SGHNT and CDR2 YYREEE (reference sequence). The CDR3 reads CASSLVGFGYTQYF. The CDR3, as DNA: TGTGCCAGCAGCTTGGTCGGGTTCGGGTATACGCAGTATTTT.

The gene calls are TRBV13 and TRBJ1-4; no clear D gene. Germline V lookup: CDR1 PRHDT, CDR2 FYEKMQ (reference sequence). Trimming pared 5 bases from V and 3 bases from J, leaving 13 bases between. This CDR3 is 15 amino acids long. The CDR3 is CASSLISAPNEKLFF. The CDR3 DNA is TGTGCCAGCAGCCTTATATCGGCCCCTAATGAAAAACTGTTTTTT.

This clone was observed once. An end of the junction differs from the germline gene, which may be a read error. The J gene is TRBJ1-1, the V gene TRBV9, with D perhaps matching TRBD1 (5 bases). Germline assignment: CDR1 SGDLS and CDR2 YYNGEE. CDR3 size: 9 residues. CDR3 DNA: TGTGCCAGCAGCGAGAGGGGAGCGTGG. It is translated as CASSERGAW.

DNA of the CDR3: TGTGCCAGCGATAAGCTAGATACGCAGTATTTT. It is translated as CASDKLDTQYF. This chain connects TRBV2 to TRBJ2-3; D remains unclear. With 8 bases removed from V and 5 bases from J, the gap between germline ends came to 8 bases. There are 11 residues in the CDR3. Looked up from germline, CDR1 is SNHLY and CDR2 is FYNNEI.

The chain joins TRBV5-1 to TRBJ2-7; D remains unclear. Germline CDR1 is SGHRS and CDR2 is YFSETQ. This CDR3 has 13 residues. The V end lost 4 bases, the J end lost 0 bases, and 8 bases lay between the germline ends. For the CDR3, the DNA is TGCGCCAGCAGCCCGTCGGACTCCTACGAGCAGTACTTC. Residues: CASSPSDSYEQYF.

A single count supports this clone. The rearrangement joins TRBV25-1 to TRBJ2-7, with 8 nucleotides matching TRBD2. The CDR3 consists of 15 residues. Germline values: CDR1 MGHDK, CDR2 SYGVNS. Trimming removed 2 bases from V and 4 bases from J; junction bases left unmatched: 7. CDR3 protein: CASSEGSGILYEQYF. The CDR3 nucleotides are TGTGCCAGCAGTGAAGGTAGCGGGATTTTGTACGAGCAGTACTTC.

This sequence joins TRBV14 and TRBJ2-2; the D is unclear. The V end lost 1 base, the J end lost 1 base, and 7 bases lay between the germline ends. There are 15 residues in the CDR3. CDR1 is SGHDN, CDR2 FVKESK, per germline. The CDR3 region is CASSQGWGNTGELFF. Here the CDR3 DNA reads TGTGCCAGCAGCCAAGGTTGGGGGAACACCGGGGAGCTGTTTTTT. The full variable domain, completed using reference TRBV14 and TRBJ2-2, is EAGVTQFPSHSVIEKGQTVTLRCDPISGHDNLYWYRRVMGKEIKFLLHFVKESKQDESGMPNNRFLAERTGGTYSTLKVQPAELEDSGVYFCASSQGWGNTGELFFGEGSRLTVL.

Here the CDR3 DNA reads TGTGCCAGCAGCTGGGCCGACAGCACAGATACGCAGTATTTT. It encodes CASSWADSTDTQYF. This chain connects TRBV5-4 to TRBJ2-3; unclear D gene. The CDR3 spans 14 residues. The V gene's germline CDR1 is SGHNT and CDR2 YYREEE (reference sequence). Trimming took off 3 bases at V and 0 bases at J, with 8 bases between the two ends.

The chain uses TRBV9 and TRBJ1-1, with D maybe TRBD1 (5 bases). CDR3 size: 17 residues. In germline, CDR1 is SGDLS, CDR2 YYNGEE. V dropped 0 bases and J dropped 1 base, with 16 bases sitting between them. The CDR3: CASSVGGEPTKNTEAFF. CDR3 nucleotides: TGTGCCAGCAGCGTAGGGGGGGAACCAACTAAGAACACTGAAGCTTTCTTT.

This clone came up once. One end of the junction varies from germline; a read error may be responsible. V gene TRBV29-1 combines with J gene TRBJ1-1; D unresolved. Looked up from germline, CDR1 is SQVTM and CDR2 is ANQGSEA. This CDR3 is built from 12 residues. Written as DNA, the CDR3 is TGCAGCGTCGAAGGGCCCTACACTGAAGCTTTCTTT. Protein product: CSVEGPYTEAFF.

The V call is TRBV2, the J call TRBJ1-1; 9 bases match TRBD1. Germline V gene data show CDR1 as SNHLY and CDR2 as FYNNEI. The CDR3 is made up of 14 amino acids. The J segment lost 4 bases and the V segment lost 5 bases, leaving 5 bases of the junction unmatched. The CDR3 is CASSTGGTVTEAFF. The CDR3 nucleotides are TGTGCCAGCAGTACAGGGGGCACAGTCACTGAAGCTTTCTTT.

Concerning this clone itself: This sample includes further DNA sequences coding for the same CDR3. This rearrangement joins TRBV7-9 to TRBJ2-7; no clear D gene. With 5 bases removed from V and 4 bases from J, the gap between germline ends came to 6 bases. Germline CDR1 is SEHNR and CDR2 is FQNEAQ (reference sequence). The CDR3 spans 11 residues. The CDR3 coding sequence is TGTGCCAGCAGCGCTTCTTACGAGCAGTACTTC. Translation: CASSASYEQYF.

This clone was observed a single time. At one end, the junction sequence differs from germline, possibly due to a read error. The chain joins TRBV7-7 to TRBJ2-2; D unclear. The germline V gene has CDR1 SSHAT and CDR2 FNYEAQ (reference sequence). The CDR3 is made up of 15 amino acids. The CDR3 here is CASSYLVGNTGELFF. CDR3 sequence (DNA): TGTGCTAGCAGCTACCTAGTGGGTAACACCGGGGAGCTGTTTTTT.

This chain links TRBV5-4 with TRBJ1-1; 9 bases are a match to TRBD1. CDR3 length: 15 residues. V lost 0 bases to trimming and J lost 3 bases; unmatched junction nucleotides: 3. Germline V lookup: CDR1 SGHNT, CDR2 YYREEE (reference sequence). CDR3 bases: TGTGCCAGCAGCTTGGTGGACAGGGGACACACTGAAGCTTTCTTT. This encodes CASSLVDRGHTEAFF.

This chain links TRBV7-8 with TRBJ2-7; D is unresolved. The germline CDR1 and CDR2 sequences are SGHVS and FQNEAQ. V was shortened by 5 bases and J by 5 bases, with 7 bases between the two germline ends. The CDR3 sequence is 11 residues long. This CDR3 is CASSPTHEQYF. CDR3 sequence (DNA): TGTGCCAGCAGCCCAACCCACGAGCAGTACTTC.

This clone was counted between two and nine times. The chain links TRBV9 to TRBJ2-3; maybe TRBD2 (7 bases). The CDR3 totals 12 residues. Germline CDR1 and CDR2: SGDLS and YYNGEE. DNA of the CDR3: TGTGCTTCCAGGGGAGGGGCAGATACGCAGTATTTT. Encoded protein: CASRGGADTQYF.

The chain couples TRBV2 to TRBJ2-5, with 9 bases lining up with TRBD1. This CDR3 is built from 15 residues. J was trimmed by 3 bases and V by 8 bases; bases with no gene match: 10. Per the germline V gene, CDR1 is SNHLY and CDR2 is FYNNEI. CDR3 residues: CASLDTTGGEETQYF. DNA of the CDR3: TGTGCCAGCTTAGACACCACAGGGGGCGAAGAGACCCAGTACTTC.